The 6 T cell receptor beta chains below come from one sample, sequenced in a study of shared clonotypes between healthy human individuals (TCRdb year 2020). The library was made by the immunoSEQ multiplex PCR assay. This immuneACCESS table, as held by TCRdb, lists in-frame sequences with V and J called but not all clones. Of the missing ones, under half trace to an unresolved V gene in checked studies; the others have no known cause. This sample is represented by 950,000 to 1,300,000 clones; 60% to 80% of them were singletons. Around 1.5% of the sample is taken by the ten largest. Sequencing was performed on memory CD4+ T cells sorted from blood. According to the study, the label for this sample's cell subset or site signals: CD45RA-negative fraction. The receptors here all came from a man between 18 and 29 years old in good health.

This clone appeared a single time. CDR3 DNA sequence: TGTGCCAGCAGCGATATAAACGAGCCCCAGCATTTT. It translates to CASSDINEPQHF. The chain recombines TRBV7-2 with TRBJ1-5, with no clear D. This CDR3 comprises 12 residues. V was cut by 5 bases and J by 8 bases, with 10 bases left in between. Germline assignment: CDR1 SGHTA and CDR2 FQGNSA.

The chain carries TRBV6-5 and TRBJ2-7; TRBD1 matches 9 bases. CDR3 length: 14 amino acids. V dropped 8 bases and J dropped 3; count of bases not matched to a gene: 8. In germline, CDR1 is MNHEY, CDR2 SVGAGI. CDR3 region: CASGEQGAIYEQYF. The CDR3 region has the DNA TGTGCCAGCGGGGAACAGGGGGCAATCTACGAGCAGTACTTC.

This clone was seen only a few times. The chain links TRBV5-6 to TRBJ1-2; unclear D gene. The CDR3 consists of 12 residues. Germline V gene lookup returns CDR1 SGHDT and CDR2 YYEEEE. The V gene lost 3 bases and the J gene lost 4 bases, with 7 bases spanning the gap. The CDR3 sequence: CASSSKAYGYTF. The CDR3 DNA follows: TGTGCCAGCAGCTCAAAAGCCTATGGCTACACCTTC.

About this clone itself: The sample has other DNA sequences that encode this CDR3 too. The gene calls are TRBV19 and TRBJ1-1; D remains ambiguous. The CDR3 spans 14 residues. V was trimmed by 2 bases and J by 0 bases, leaving 7 bases between them. The germline V gene encodes CDR1 LNHDA and CDR2 SQIVND (reference sequence). As DNA, the CDR3 is TGTGCCAGTAGTATATCTGGAATGAACACTGAAGCTTTCTTT. Protein product: CASSISGMNTEAFF.

This clone was recorded once. A much larger clone lies one base from this, so it may be a read error. The chain recombines TRBV6-6 with TRBJ2-5; D ambiguous. The CDR3 runs 11 residues. Per germline, CDR1 MNHNY and CDR2 SVGAGI (reference sequence). Trimming removed 4 bases at V and 4 bases at J, with 4 bases between. The CDR3 nucleotides are TGTGCCAGCAGTTTTCGAGAGACCCAGTACTTC. Residues: CASSFRETQYF.

This clone was seen a handful of times. CDR3 bases: TGTGCCACCCGGCCACAGGGCGGTACCGGGGAGCTGTTTTTT. Translating gives CATRPQGGTGELFF. This chain connects TRBV2 to TRBJ2-2; perhaps TRBD1 as D (6 bases). The V end was cut by 10 bases, the J end by 5 bases, with 17 bases between. This CDR3 comprises 14 residues. The germline V gene encodes CDR1 SNHLY and CDR2 FYNNEI.